In its sample, the clone carrying this TCR beta chain was seen once. The data originate from a study of blood T cell repertoires in COVID-19. Study at large: T cells, B-cell-depleted T cells, or PBMCs provided the cDNA or gDNA that served as material.

The CDR3 loop spans 13 amino acids. With 3 bases removed from V and 10 bases from J, the gap between germline ends came to 10 bases. The germline CDR1 and CDR2 sequences are MDHEN and SYDVKM. This table comes from immunoSEQ multiplex PCR, and its TCRdb copy is limited to in-frame clones, with some not included. Of hundreds of thousands of clones in the sample, 75% to 90% were seen once. The gene calls are TRBV28 and TRBJ1-6, with D unclear. This receptor was identified in a man younger than 30 with active or convalescent COVID-19. Material: peripheral blood. Here the CDR3 reads CASSLTGVSPLHF. The CDR3, as DNA: TGTGCCAGCAGTTTGACGGGTGTATCACCCCTCCACTTT.